Presented here are 5 T cell receptor beta chains from one specimen sequenced in a study of T cell responses to AZD1222 COVID-19 vaccine (dated by TCRdb to about 2021). Libraries were prepared through the immunoSEQ multiplex PCR assay. TCRdb carries this immuneACCESS record with in-frame sequences only. Its versions omit some clonotypes, under half of them owing to an unresolved V gene in the studies checked, with the rest unexplained. The sample data list about 150,000 clones, and approximately 90% of these were observed just once. Jointly, the top ten make up approximately 2.3% of the sample. The intended sense of this specimen's time point label: baseline before first vaccination. Sequenced material: peripheral blood, taken on day 0 of AZD1222 vaccination. All receptors derive from an adult in good health.

The chain links TRBV10-2 to TRBJ1-1, with D unclear. The CDR3 sequence is 12 residues long. Germline CDR1 WSHSY, CDR2 SAAADI. Between the trimmed V and J ends, which lost 5 bases and 2 bases, there was a span of 6 bases. DNA of the CDR3: TGCGCCAGCAGTCCGACTAACACTGAAGCTTTCTTT. The encoded protein is CASSPTNTEAFF.

The V gene is TRBV9, the J gene TRBJ2-7, with 11 bases matching TRBD2. The V gene end was trimmed by 3 bases and the J gene end by 0 bases; junction bases not matched to a gene: 2. The CDR3 spans 15 residues. In germline, CDR1 is SGDLS, CDR2 YYNGEE. CDR3 DNA: TGTGCCAGCAGCGAGGGACTAGCGGACTCCTACGAGCAGTACTTC. Its translation: CASSEGLADSYEQYF.

J is TRBJ2-1 and V is TRBV7-3; 11 bases are shared with TRBD2. CDR3 length: 18 amino acids. Unmatched junction bases numbered 9, after V lost 5 bases and J lost 0 bases. CDR1 SGHTA and CDR2 FQGTGA come from the germline V gene. CDR3 protein: CASSATGTSGFSYNEQFF. The CDR3, as DNA: TGTGCCAGCAGCGCCACCGGGACTAGCGGCTTCTCCTACAATGAGCAGTTCTTC. Supplemented by reference TRBV7-3 and TRBJ2-1, the full variable domain reads GAGVSQTPSNKVTEKGKYVELRCDPISGHTALYWYRQSLGQGPEFLIYFQGTGAADDSGLPNDRFFAVRPEGSVSTLKIQRTERGDSAVYLCASSATGTSGFSYNEQFFGPGTRLTVL.

The V gene is TRBV4-1, the J gene TRBJ2-7; D might be TRBD1 (6 bases). The germline gives CDR1 MGHRA, CDR2 YSYEKL. The CDR3 totals 14 residues. V was pared by 1 base and J by 2 bases, with 9 bases between. The CDR3 nucleotides are TGCGCCAGCAGCCAAGCGACAGGAGCCTACGAGCAGTACTTC. This gives the protein CASSQATGAYEQYF.

V and J are TRBV6-4 and TRBJ2-3; 7 nucleotides line up with TRBD1. Germline V CDR1 and CDR2: MRHNA, SNTAGT. V was clipped by 6 bases and J by 3 bases; unmatched bases: 12. The CDR3 extends over 16 amino acids. The CDR3 DNA follows: TGTGCCAGCAGGAAGAGAGGGACAGCGAAGACAGATACGCAGTATTTT. Protein product: CASRKRGTAKTDTQYF.